Shown below are 21 T cell receptor beta chains from a single sample sequenced in a study of post-analysis software for immune sequencing data. Study-wide results and caveats: Higher frequency in patients than in controls was seen for about 5 TRBV segments, with TRBV5-6, TRBV5-1 and TRBV20-1 among them.

Their antigen targets remain unknown. Prepared TCR beta cDNA libraries contained unique molecular identifiers. TCRdb re-derived calls from the PCR reads in MiXCR, one entry per CDR3 protein. The data show roughly 570,000 distinct CDR3 sequences, 30% to 40% seen once. The sequenced sample was blood. The receptor set was obtained from a girl aged 2 to 17 with multiple sclerosis.

This CDR3 reads CASRATPGWGYNEQFF. CDR3 coding DNA: TGTGCCAGCAGGGCCACACCTGGTTGGGGTTACAATGAGCAGTTCTTC. The V gene is TRBV7-2, the J gene TRBJ2-1; D unresolved. CDR1 is SGHTA and CDR2 is FQGNSA in the germline V gene. CDR3 size: 16 residues. The V gene lost 6 bases and the J gene lost 4 bases, with 19 bases spanning the gap.

The CDR3 bases are TGCGCCAGCAGCTTCGCAGACGGTGAAGCTTTCTTT. Translated: CASSFADGEAFF. The J gene is TRBJ1-1, the V gene TRBV5-1; no clear D gene. The germline V and J ends were trimmed by 2 bases and 7 bases, with 9 bases remaining between them. The CDR3 is made up of 12 amino acids. From germline, CDR1 is SGHRS and CDR2 YFSETQ.

This rearrangement joins TRBV6-1 to TRBJ2-5; D gene unclear. Germline CDR1 reads MNHNS; CDR2 reads SASEGT. Deletions cut 8 bases from V and 11 bases from J, with 9 bases between. This CDR3 spans 9 amino acids. The CDR3 loop reads CASGSEQYF. The CDR3, as DNA: TGTGCCAGCGGCTCAGAGCAGTACTTC.

This clonotype has a handful of counts. This chain uses TRBV20-1 with TRBJ2-3; possible D gene TRBD1, 5 bases. The V gene's germline CDR1 is DFQATT and CDR2 SNEGSKA (reference sequence). This CDR3 has 14 amino acids. Between the trimmed V and J ends, which lost 6 bases and 0 bases, there was a span of 13 bases. CDR3 in DNA: TGCAGTGCCAGACAGTGGCCTAGCACAGATACGCAGTATTTT. This encodes CSARQWPSTDTQYF.

V is TRBV2 and J is TRBJ1-5, with D tentatively TRBD1 (6 bases). V lost 6 bases and J 5 bases, leaving 20 bases between the germline ends. This CDR3 has 16 amino acids. The germline CDR1 and CDR2 sequences are SNHLY and FYNNEI. Here the CDR3 DNA reads TGTGCCAGCAGCGAGGCGTTAGGACAGTGGGATCAGCCCCAGCATTTT. Encoded protein: CASSEALGQWDQPQHF.

The chain joins TRBV12-3 or TRBV12-4 to TRBJ2-2; unclear D gene. This CDR3 has 16 amino acids. V was pared by 3 bases and J by 2 bases, with 13 bases between. CDR3 region: CASSFRLPSNTGELFF. CDR3 bases: TGTGCCAGCAGTTTCCGTCTTCCGTCAAACACCGGGGAGCTGTTTTTT.

Only a few counts were recorded for this clonotype. The chain has TRBV11-2 and TRBJ2-4, with TRBD2 as a possible D gene (6 bases). The CDR3 loop spans 15 amino acids. In germline, CDR1 is SGHAT, CDR2 FQNNGV. The ends were cut back, 5 bases at V and 0 bases at J, with 11 bases in the middle. The CDR3 region has the DNA TGTGCCAGCAGCCTCCGGGGAGGAGCCAAAAACATTCAGTACTTC. It specifies CASSLRGGAKNIQYF.

In its sample, this clonotype was seen many times. The CDR3 spells CATSRDEWNHEQYF. CDR3 DNA: TGTGCCACCAGCAGAGATGAGTGGAACCACGAGCAGTACTTC. This rearrangement joins TRBV15 to TRBJ2-7; D unclear. V was cut by 0 bases and J by 5 bases, with 11 bases left in between. This CDR3 contains 14 residues. The germline CDR1 and CDR2 sequences are LNHNV and YYDKDF (reference sequence).

CDR3 amino acids: CSARVVTPGGPCYEQYF. CDR3 DNA sequence: TGCAGTGCTAGAGTCGTGACCCCGGGGGGCCCTTGCTACGAGCAGTACTTC. The V call is TRBV20-1, the J call TRBJ2-7; the D gene is possibly TRBD2 (7 bases). The CDR3 loop spans 17 amino acids. V lost 1 base and J lost 3, with 22 bases in between. The germline CDR1 and CDR2 sequences are DFQATT and SNEGSKA (reference sequence).

This chain uses TRBV6-4 with TRBJ1-2; 7 positions match TRBD1. In germline, CDR1 is MRHNA, CDR2 SNTAGT. V shed 4 bases and J 0 bases; nucleotides not matched to a gene: 2. This CDR3 comprises 14 residues. CDR3 in amino acids: CASSAQGANYGYTF. As DNA, the CDR3 is TGTGCCAGCAGTGCGCAGGGGGCTAACTATGGCTACACCTTC.

This clonotype has just a few counts. The V call is TRBV20-1, the J call TRBJ1-5, with a weak D call TRBD1 (5 bases). Germline V gene sequence: CDR1 DFQATT, CDR2 SNEGSKA (reference sequence). V shed 0 bases and J shed 1 base, with 7 bases lying between them. CDR3 size: 14 residues. The CDR3 reads CSARDRGSNQPQHF. CDR3 in DNA: TGCAGTGCTAGAGATCGGGGCAGCAATCAGCCCCAGCATTTT.

This chain joins TRBV20-1 and TRBJ2-3, with D tentatively TRBD1 or TRBD2 (5 bases each). Trimming stripped 5 bases from V and 5 bases from J, with 14 bases between. The CDR3 loop spans 13 amino acids. CDR1 is DFQATT and CDR2 is SNEGSKA in the germline V gene (reference sequence). CDR3 nucleotides: TGCAGTGCTGCCGGGACGGCGGTAGATACGCAGTATTTT. It yields the protein CSAAGTAVDTQYF.

This clonotype was seen a handful of times. The rearrangement uses TRBV7-2 and TRBJ2-5; 8 positions match TRBD2. The CDR3 runs to 19 residues. Per germline, CDR1 SGHTA and CDR2 FQGNSA. V was clipped by 0 bases and J by 0 bases; unmatched bases: 12. The CDR3 reads CASSLAAGGGLLDQETQYF. CDR3 coding DNA: TGTGCCAGCAGCTTAGCGGCCGGGGGGGGATTACTAGACCAAGAGACCCAGTACTTC. Using reference TRBV7-2 and TRBJ2-5 for the parts outside the CDR3, the full variable domain is GAGVSQSPSNKVTEKGKDVELRCDPISGHTALYWYRQSLGQGLEFLIYFQGNSAPDKSGLPSDRFSAERTGGSVSTLTIQRTQQEDSAVYLCASSLAAGGGLLDQETQYFGPGTRLLVL.

This rearrangement joins TRBV4-1 to TRBJ1-3, with D unclear. The CDR3 contains 15 residues. Germline assignment: CDR1 MGHRA and CDR2 YSYEKL. V lost 4 bases, J lost 1 base, and 11 bases lay in between. The CDR3 DNA reads TGCGCCAGCAGCCTCCATGAGTCTTCTGGAAACACCATATATTTT. Its protein is CASSLHESSGNTIYF.

The rearrangement links TRBV12-3 or TRBV12-4 to TRBJ2-3, with TRBD2 matching 10 bases. V shed 2 bases and J 6 bases; nucleotides not matched to a gene: 8. The CDR3 covers 16 residues. DNA of the CDR3: TGTGCCAGCAGTTTATACCAGGGACTAGCGATCGATACGCAGTATTTT. This codes for CASSLYQGLAIDTQYF.

The rearrangement uses TRBV7-8 and TRBJ1-2, with unresolved D. The CDR3 spans 17 residues. Deletions cut 4 bases from V and 0 bases from J, with 18 bases between. Germline lookup yields CDR1 SGHVS and CDR2 FQNEAQ. CDR3 DNA: TGTGCCAGCAGCTCGAGGGCCGGACGGGATTCTAACTATGGCTACACCTTC. This codes for CASSSRAGRDSNYGYTF.

This sequence joins TRBV6-6 and TRBJ2-7; D may be TRBD1 or TRBD2 (5 bases each). Trimming took off 6 bases at V and 0 bases at J, with 18 bases between the two ends. The CDR3 loop spans 16 amino acids. Germline-derived CDR1 and CDR2 are MNHNY and SVGAGI (reference sequence). CDR3 amino acids: CASSPRGAGTSYEQYF. CDR3 nucleotides: TGTGCCAGCAGCCCCCGTGGAGCAGGGACCTCCTACGAGCAGTACTTC.

This sequence joins TRBV20-1 and TRBJ1-1; perhaps TRBD1 as D (5 bases). The V end was cut by 1 base, the J end by 5 bases, with 14 bases between. The CDR3 is 14 residues long. Germline V gene data show CDR1 as DFQATT and CDR2 as SNEGSKA (reference sequence). CDR3: CSARAPWGDTEAFF. Here the CDR3 DNA reads TGCAGTGCTAGAGCCCCCTGGGGGGATACTGAAGCTTTCTTT.

In its sample, this clonotype was seen a few times. This chain joins TRBV27 and TRBJ2-4; D unclear. The germline V and J ends were trimmed by 2 bases and 0 bases, with 5 bases remaining between them. The length of the CDR3 is 14 residues. The V gene's germline CDR1 is MNHEY and CDR2 SMNVEV (reference sequence). The CDR3 loop reads CASSLRVAKNIQYF. The CDR3, as DNA: TGTGCCAGCAGTTTACGTGTAGCCAAAAACATTCAGTACTTC.

A single count supports this clonotype. This chain links TRBV12-3 or TRBV12-4 with TRBJ2-1; the match to TRBD2 covers 7 bases. Trimming took 3 bases from V and 5 from J; bases not matched to a gene: 4. The CDR3 sequence is 14 residues long. The CDR3 DNA reads TGTGCCAGCAGTTTGAGAACTAGCGACAATGAGCAGTTCTTC. Its protein product is CASSLRTSDNEQFF.

The J gene is TRBJ1-5, the V gene TRBV20-1, with TRBD1 matching over 7 bases. Losses at the gene ends were 3 bases for V and 3 bases for J; bases not matched to a gene: 5. CDR3 size: 14 residues. Germline lookup yields CDR1 DFQATT and CDR2 SNEGSKA (reference sequence). CDR3 nucleotide sequence: TGCAGTGCTAGGGTAGGGGGCGTCAATCAGCCCCAGCATTTT. It specifies CSARVGGVNQPQHF.